This entry features one T cell receptor (beta chain) sequence. The antigen is undetermined. TCRdb analysed the 5' RACE reads with MiXCR anew, one entry per CDR3 protein. Here the sample spans about 340,000 distinct CDR3 sequences, roughly an eighth being singletons. The data stem from a study of T cells after yellow fever vaccination. Study-wide results and limits: Overlap between CD4 and CD8 compartments was detected for a small share of clonotypes.

This CDR3 region has 15 residues. Germline-derived CDR1 and CDR2 are GTSNPN and SVGIG (reference sequence). Trimming cost V 0 bases and J 8 bases; bases outside gene matches: 10. V gene TRBV30 combines with J gene TRBJ1-2; TRBD1 matches at 9 bases. Sequenced material: CD4+ T cells sorted from PBMCs, taken 15 days after the yellow fever booster vaccination. This clonotype was sampled from a man younger than 35 who received the YFV17D yellow fever vaccine. The DNA of the CDR3 is TGTGCCTGGAGTGTTCCGGGACAGGGAGTTCTCGGCTACACCTTC. Its translation: CAWSVPGQGVLGYTF.